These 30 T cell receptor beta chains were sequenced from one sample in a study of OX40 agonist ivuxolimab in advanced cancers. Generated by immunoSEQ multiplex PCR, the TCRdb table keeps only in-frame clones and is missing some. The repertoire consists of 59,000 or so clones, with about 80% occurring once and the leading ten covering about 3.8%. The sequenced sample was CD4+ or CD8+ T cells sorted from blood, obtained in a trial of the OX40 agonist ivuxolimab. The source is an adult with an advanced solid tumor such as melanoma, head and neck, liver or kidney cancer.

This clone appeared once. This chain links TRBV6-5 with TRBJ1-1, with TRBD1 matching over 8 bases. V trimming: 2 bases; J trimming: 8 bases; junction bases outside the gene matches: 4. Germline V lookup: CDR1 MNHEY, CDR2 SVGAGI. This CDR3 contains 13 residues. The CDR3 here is CASSYQGAVEAFF. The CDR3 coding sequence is TGTGCCAGCAGTTACCAGGGGGCGGTGGAAGCTTTCTTT.

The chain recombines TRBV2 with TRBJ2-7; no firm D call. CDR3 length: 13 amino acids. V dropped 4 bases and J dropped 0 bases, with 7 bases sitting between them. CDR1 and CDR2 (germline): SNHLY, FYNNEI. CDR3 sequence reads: CASSVKPSYEQYF. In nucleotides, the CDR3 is TGTGCCAGCAGTGTTAAGCCCTCCTACGAGCAGTACTTC.

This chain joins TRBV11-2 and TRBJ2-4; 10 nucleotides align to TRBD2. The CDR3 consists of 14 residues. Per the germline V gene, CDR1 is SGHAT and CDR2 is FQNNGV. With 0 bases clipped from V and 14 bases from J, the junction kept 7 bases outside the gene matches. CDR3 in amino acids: CASSLERLAGDKYF. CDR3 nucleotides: TGTGCCAGCAGCTTAGAGCGGCTAGCGGGAGATAAGTACTTC.

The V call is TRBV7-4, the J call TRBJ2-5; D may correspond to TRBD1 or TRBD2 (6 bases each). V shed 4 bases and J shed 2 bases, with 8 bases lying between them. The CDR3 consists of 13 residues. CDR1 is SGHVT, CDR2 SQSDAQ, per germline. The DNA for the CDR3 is TGTGCCAGCAGCTCGGGGGCACAAGAGACCCAGTACTTC. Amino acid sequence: CASSSGAQETQYF.

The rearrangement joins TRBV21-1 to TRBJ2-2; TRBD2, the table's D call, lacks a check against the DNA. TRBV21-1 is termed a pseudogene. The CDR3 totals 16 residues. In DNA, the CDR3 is TGTGCCAGCAGCACAGCGGGAGGGTGGAGCACCGGGGAGCTGTTTTTT. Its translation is CASSTAGGWSTGELFF.

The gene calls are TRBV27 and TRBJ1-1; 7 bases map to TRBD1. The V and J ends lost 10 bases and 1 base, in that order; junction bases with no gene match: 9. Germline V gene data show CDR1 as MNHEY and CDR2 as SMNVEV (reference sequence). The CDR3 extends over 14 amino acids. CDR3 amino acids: CATLLDRQNTEAFF. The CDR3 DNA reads TGTGCCACCCTTTTGGACAGGCAGAACACTGAAGCTTTCTTT.

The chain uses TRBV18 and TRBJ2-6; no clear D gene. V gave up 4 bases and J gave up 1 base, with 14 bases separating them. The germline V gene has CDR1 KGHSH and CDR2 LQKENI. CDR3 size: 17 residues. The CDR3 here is CASSRNLNPSGANVLTF. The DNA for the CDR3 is TGTGCCAGCTCACGGAACCTCAACCCGTCTGGGGCCAACGTCCTGACTTTC.

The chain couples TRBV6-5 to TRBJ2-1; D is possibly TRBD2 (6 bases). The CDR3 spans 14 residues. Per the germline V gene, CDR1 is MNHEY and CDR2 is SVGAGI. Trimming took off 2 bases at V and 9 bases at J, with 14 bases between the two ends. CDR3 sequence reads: CASSYRREGVEQFF. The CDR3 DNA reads TGTGCCAGCAGTTACAGGCGGGAAGGCGTTGAGCAGTTCTTC.

In DNA, the CDR3 is TGTGCCAGTAGTAAGGCAGGGCAAGCCAAAAACATTCAGTACTTC. Its protein is CASSKAGQAKNIQYF. V is TRBV19 and J is TRBJ2-4; possible D gene TRBD1, 5 bases. CDR3 length: 15 residues. CDR1 is LNHDA, CDR2 SQIVND, per germline (reference sequence). Trimming stripped 4 bases from V and 0 bases from J, with 10 bases between.

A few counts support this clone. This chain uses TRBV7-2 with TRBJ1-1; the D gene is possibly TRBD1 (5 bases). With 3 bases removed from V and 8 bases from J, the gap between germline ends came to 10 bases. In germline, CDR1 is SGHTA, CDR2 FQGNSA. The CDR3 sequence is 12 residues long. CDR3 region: CASSFPGREAFF. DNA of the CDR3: TGTGCCAGCAGCTTCCCGGGACGGGAAGCTTTCTTT.

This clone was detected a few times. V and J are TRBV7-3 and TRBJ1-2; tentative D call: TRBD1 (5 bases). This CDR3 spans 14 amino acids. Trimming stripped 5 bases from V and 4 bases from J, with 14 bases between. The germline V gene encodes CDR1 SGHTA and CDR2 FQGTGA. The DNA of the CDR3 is TGTGCCAGCAGCCCTCTTCCGGGGCCCTATGGCTACACCTTC. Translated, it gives CASSPLPGPYGYTF.

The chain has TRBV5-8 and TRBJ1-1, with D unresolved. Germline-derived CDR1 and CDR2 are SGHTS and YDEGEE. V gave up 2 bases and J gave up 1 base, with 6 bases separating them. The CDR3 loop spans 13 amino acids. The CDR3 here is CASSLNRNTEAFF. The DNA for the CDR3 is TGTGCCAGCAGCTTAAACAGGAACACTGAAGCTTTCTTT.

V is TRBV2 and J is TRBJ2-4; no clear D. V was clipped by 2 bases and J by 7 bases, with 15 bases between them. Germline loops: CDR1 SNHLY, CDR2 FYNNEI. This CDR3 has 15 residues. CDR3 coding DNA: TGTGCCAGCAGTGAAAGACGAAACCTCCAGAACATTCAGTACTTC. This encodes CASSERRNLQNIQYF.

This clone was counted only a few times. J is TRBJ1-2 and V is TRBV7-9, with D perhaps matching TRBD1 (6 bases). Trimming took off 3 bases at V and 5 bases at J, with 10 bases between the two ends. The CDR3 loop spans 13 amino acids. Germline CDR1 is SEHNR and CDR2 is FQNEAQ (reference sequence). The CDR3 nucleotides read TGTGCCAGCAGCTTCGGAGGGACATATGGCTACACCTTC. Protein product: CASSFGGTYGYTF.

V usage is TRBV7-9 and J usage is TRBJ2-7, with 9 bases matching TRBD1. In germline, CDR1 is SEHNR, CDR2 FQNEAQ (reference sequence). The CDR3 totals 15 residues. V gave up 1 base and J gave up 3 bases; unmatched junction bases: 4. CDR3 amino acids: CASSLVTGGDYEQYF. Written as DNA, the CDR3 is TGTGCCAGCAGCTTAGTTACAGGGGGCGACTACGAGCAGTACTTC.

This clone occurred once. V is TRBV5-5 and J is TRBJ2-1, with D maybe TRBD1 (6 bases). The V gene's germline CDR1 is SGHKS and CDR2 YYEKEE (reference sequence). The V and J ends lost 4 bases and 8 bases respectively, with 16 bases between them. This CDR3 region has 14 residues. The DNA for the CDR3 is TGTGCCAGCAGCCCATCCCGGGACACCGATGAGCAGTTCTTC. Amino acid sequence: CASSPSRDTDEQFF.

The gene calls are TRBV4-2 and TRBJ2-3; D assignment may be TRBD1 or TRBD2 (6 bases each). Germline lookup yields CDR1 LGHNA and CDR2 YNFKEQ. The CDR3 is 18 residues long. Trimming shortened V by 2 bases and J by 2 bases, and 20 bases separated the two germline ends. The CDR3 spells CASSQMRGERWATDTQYF. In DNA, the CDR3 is TGTGCCAGCAGCCAAATGAGGGGGGAGCGGTGGGCCACAGATACGCAGTATTTT.

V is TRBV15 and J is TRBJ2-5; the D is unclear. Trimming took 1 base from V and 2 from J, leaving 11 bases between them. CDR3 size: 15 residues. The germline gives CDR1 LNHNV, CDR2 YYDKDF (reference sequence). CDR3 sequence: CATSRGYGSQETQYF. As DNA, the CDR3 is TGTGCCACCAGCAGAGGATACGGTTCACAAGAGACCCAGTACTTC.

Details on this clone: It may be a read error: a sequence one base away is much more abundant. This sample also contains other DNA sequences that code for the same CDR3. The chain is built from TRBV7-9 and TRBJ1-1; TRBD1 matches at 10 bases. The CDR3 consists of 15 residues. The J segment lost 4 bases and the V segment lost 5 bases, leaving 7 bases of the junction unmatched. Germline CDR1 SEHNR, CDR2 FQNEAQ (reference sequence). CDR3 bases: TGTGCCAGCAGCCACAGACAGGGGGCGGGCACTGAAGCTTTCTTT. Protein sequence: CASSHRQGAGTEAFF.

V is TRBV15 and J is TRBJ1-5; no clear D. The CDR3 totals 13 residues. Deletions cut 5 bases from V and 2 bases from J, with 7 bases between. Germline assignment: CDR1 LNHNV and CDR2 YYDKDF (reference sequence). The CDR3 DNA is TGTGCCACCAGCCTGGCCGGCAATCAGCCCCAGCATTTT. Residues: CATSLAGNQPQHF.

DNA of the CDR3: TGTGCCAGCTCGGATTCCCAAGAGACCCAGTACTTC. It specifies CASSDSQETQYF. This sequence joins TRBV18 and TRBJ2-5; unclear D gene. V lost 6 bases, J lost 1 base, and 6 bases lay in between. CDR3 length equals 12 residues. CDR1 is KGHSH and CDR2 is LQKENI in the germline V gene.

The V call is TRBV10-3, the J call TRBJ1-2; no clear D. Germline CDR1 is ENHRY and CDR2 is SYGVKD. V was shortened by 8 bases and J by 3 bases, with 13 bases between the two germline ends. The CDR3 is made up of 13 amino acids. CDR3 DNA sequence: TGTGCCATCTCGGGCGGTGGTCACTATGGCTACACCTTC. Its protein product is CAISGGGHYGYTF.

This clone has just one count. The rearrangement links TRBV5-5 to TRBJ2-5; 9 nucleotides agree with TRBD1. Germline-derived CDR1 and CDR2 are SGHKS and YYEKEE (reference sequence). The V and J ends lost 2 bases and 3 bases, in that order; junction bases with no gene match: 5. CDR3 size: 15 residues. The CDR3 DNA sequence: TGTGCCAGCAGCTTAGGGACAGGGTCCGAAGAGACCCAGTACTTC. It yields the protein CASSLGTGSEETQYF. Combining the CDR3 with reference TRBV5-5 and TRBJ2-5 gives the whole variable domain DAGVTQSPTHLIKTRGQQVTLRCSPISGHKSVSWYQQVLGQGPQFIFQYYEKEERGRGNFPDRFSARQFPNYSSELNVNALLLGDSALYLCASSLGTGSEETQYFGPGTRLLVL.

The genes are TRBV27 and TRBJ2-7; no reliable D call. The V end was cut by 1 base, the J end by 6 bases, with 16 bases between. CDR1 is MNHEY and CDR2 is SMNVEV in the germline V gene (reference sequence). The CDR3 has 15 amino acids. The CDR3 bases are TGTGCCAGCAGTTTATTTCCACCCGTAGGACCCGAGCAGTACTTC. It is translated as CASSLFPPVGPEQYF.

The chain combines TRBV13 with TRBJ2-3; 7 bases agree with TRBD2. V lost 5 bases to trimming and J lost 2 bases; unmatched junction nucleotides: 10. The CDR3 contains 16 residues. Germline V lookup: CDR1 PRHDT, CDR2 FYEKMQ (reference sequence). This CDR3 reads CASSRGTTDITDTQYF. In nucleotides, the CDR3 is TGTGCCAGCAGCCGAGGGACTACCGATATCACAGATACGCAGTATTTT.

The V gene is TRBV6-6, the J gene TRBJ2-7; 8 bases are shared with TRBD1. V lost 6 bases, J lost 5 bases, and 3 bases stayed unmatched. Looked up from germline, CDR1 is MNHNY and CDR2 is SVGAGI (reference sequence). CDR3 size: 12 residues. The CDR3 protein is CASSRGRDEQYF. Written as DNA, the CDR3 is TGTGCCAGCAGCAGGGGGCGCGACGAGCAGTACTTC.

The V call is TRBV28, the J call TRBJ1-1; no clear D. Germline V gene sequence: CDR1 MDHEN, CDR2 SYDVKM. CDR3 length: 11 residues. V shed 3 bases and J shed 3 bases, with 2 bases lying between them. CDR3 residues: CASSLHTEAFF. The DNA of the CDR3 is TGTGCCAGCAGTTTGCACACTGAAGCTTTCTTT. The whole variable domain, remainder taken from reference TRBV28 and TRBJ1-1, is DVKVTQSSRYLVKRTGEKVFLECVQDMDHENMFWYRQDPGLGLRLIYFSYDVKMKEKGDIPEGYSVSREKKERFSLILESASTNQTSMYLCASSLHTEAFFGQGTRLTVV.

This chain's CDR3 is CASSPTGRNTIYF. The DNA of the CDR3 is TGTGCCAGCAGCCCGACAGGGAGAAACACCATATATTTT. This sequence joins TRBV7-2 and TRBJ1-3; 7 bases map to TRBD1. Germline values: CDR1 SGHTA, CDR2 FQGNSA. The CDR3 spans 13 residues. After removal of 5 bases from V and 5 bases from J, the junction contained 3 bases not matched to a gene.

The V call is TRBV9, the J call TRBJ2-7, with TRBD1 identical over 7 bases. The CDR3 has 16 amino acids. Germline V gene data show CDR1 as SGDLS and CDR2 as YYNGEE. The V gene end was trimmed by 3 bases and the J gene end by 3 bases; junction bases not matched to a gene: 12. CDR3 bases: TGTGCCAGCAGCGCGGCCGGAGACAGGGCCGACTACGAGCAGTACTTC. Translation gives CASSAAGDRADYEQYF.

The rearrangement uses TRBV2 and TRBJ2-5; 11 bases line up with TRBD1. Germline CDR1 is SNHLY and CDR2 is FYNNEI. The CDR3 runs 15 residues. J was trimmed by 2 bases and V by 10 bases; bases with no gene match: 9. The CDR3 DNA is TGTGCCACCTCACTCCGGGACAGGGGGCAAGAGACCCAGTACTTC. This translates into CATSLRDRGQETQYF. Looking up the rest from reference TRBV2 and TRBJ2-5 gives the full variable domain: EPEVTQTPSHQVTQMGQEVILRCVPISNHLYFYWYRQILGQKVEFLVSFYNNEISEKSEIFDDQFSVERPDGSNFTLKIRSTKLEDSAMYFCATSLRDRGQETQYFGPGTRLLVL.